This entry describes one TCR beta chain. V shed 3 bases and J 6 bases; nucleotides not matched to a gene: 8. CDR3 size: 15 residues. The germline gives CDR1 SGHAT, CDR2 FQDESV (reference sequence). This specimen comes from a study of OX40 agonist ivuxolimab in advanced cancers. Study-wide background: Patients with hepatocellular carcinoma, melanoma, renal cell or head and neck cancer made up the dose-escalation patients.

The repertoire was sequenced with immunoSEQ multiplex PCR; TCRdb's copy has only in-frame clones and lacks some. The sample has 99,000 or so clones, around 95% seen once; the top ten hold around 2.2%. The sample in question was CD4+ or CD8+ T cells sorted from blood, obtained in a trial of the OX40 agonist ivuxolimab. The V gene is TRBV11-1, the J gene TRBJ2-1; 7 bases are shared with TRBD2. This receptor was obtained from an adult with an advanced solid tumor such as melanoma, head and neck, liver or kidney cancer. CDR3 residues: CASSFGPGTTNEQFF. The CDR3 coding sequence is TGTGCCAGCAGCTTCGGCCCGGGGACTACCAATGAGCAGTTCTTC.